Listed below are T cell receptor beta chains from one sample, sequenced in a study of T cells in Graves' hyperthyroidism and ophthalmopathy. Each CDR3 protein gets one entry after TCRdb re-called the multiplex PCR reads with MiXCR. The sample carries about 600,000 distinct CDR3 sequences, around 16% recorded once. The source material was blood. These receptors were taken from a woman aged 40 to 50 with Graves' ophthalmopathy. Both conserved end residues are part of each CDR3. The order of the fields is clone size, J gene, V gene, CDR3 protein. Rows give clone size only sometimes, using once, few, many, or a class for an expanded clone.

clone_size: .; j_call: TRBJ1-5; v_call: TRBV7-6; cdr3_aa: CASSPSLNYNQPQHF
clone_size: .; j_call: TRBJ2-5; v_call: TRBV11-2; cdr3_aa: CASSHEEGETQYF
clone_size: many; j_call: TRBJ2-1; v_call: TRBV15; cdr3_aa: CATSVGTYNEQFF
clone_size: many; j_call: TRBJ2-5; v_call: TRBV20-1; cdr3_aa: CSARPPFETQYF
clone_size: few; j_call: TRBJ2-3; v_call: TRBV2; cdr3_aa: CASRLGGAIDTQYF
clone_size: few; j_call: TRBJ2-5; v_call: TRBV20-1; cdr3_aa: CSAISGGQETQYF
clone_size: .; j_call: TRBJ1-5; v_call: TRBV13; cdr3_aa: CASSRGTGANQPQHF
clone_size: many; j_call: TRBJ2-1; v_call: TRBV28; cdr3_aa: CASTKSVEQFF
clone_size: many; j_call: TRBJ2-1; v_call: TRBV3-1; cdr3_aa: CASSQVASGSDNEQFF
clone_size: many; j_call: TRBJ2-1; v_call: TRBV18; cdr3_aa: CASSPAAEQFF
clone_size: many; j_call: TRBJ2-5; v_call: TRBV12-3/TRBV12-4; cdr3_aa: CASRRTSGQETQYF
clone_size: many; j_call: TRBJ2-7; v_call: TRBV5-1; cdr3_aa: CASSLVGSGSYEQYF
clone_size: .; j_call: TRBJ2-5; v_call: TRBV25-1; cdr3_aa: CASSPWEAKATGETQYF
clone_size: .; j_call: TRBJ2-3; v_call: TRBV10-2; cdr3_aa: CASIAGGPTDTQYF
clone_size: few; j_call: TRBJ1-2; v_call: TRBV11-2; cdr3_aa: CASSFSLSASDYGYTF
clone_size: .; j_call: TRBJ2-1; v_call: TRBV29-1; cdr3_aa: CSVSLARSYNEQFF
clone_size: .; j_call: TRBJ2-1; v_call: TRBV5-5; cdr3_aa: CASSLDVAGYNEQFF
clone_size: many; j_call: TRBJ2-5; v_call: TRBV20-1; cdr3_aa: CSARAGGRQETQYF
clone_size: many; j_call: TRBJ2-1; v_call: TRBV2; cdr3_aa: CASSLTGISYNEQFF
clone_size: .; j_call: TRBJ2-7; v_call: TRBV5-1; cdr3_aa: CASSAGREVGTKQYF
clone_size: .; j_call: TRBJ2-3; v_call: TRBV6-1; cdr3_aa: CASRREASGGARADTQYF
clone_size: many; j_call: TRBJ2-3; v_call: TRBV28; cdr3_aa: CASSLTGFTDTQYF
clone_size: many; j_call: TRBJ2-7; v_call: TRBV20-1; cdr3_aa: CSANPSTGVSYEQYF
clone_size: many; j_call: TRBJ2-1; v_call: TRBV20-1; cdr3_aa: CSAREGTFASSYNEQFF
clone_size: .; j_call: TRBJ2-2; v_call: TRBV3-1; cdr3_aa: CASSQGTGGNTGELFF
clone_size: many; j_call: TRBJ1-4; v_call: TRBV18; cdr3_aa: CASSPNRAANEKLFF
clone_size: many; j_call: TRBJ2-3; v_call: TRBV7-8; cdr3_aa: CASSLGVTGTHTQYF
clone_size: .; j_call: TRBJ1-4; v_call: TRBV7-4; cdr3_aa: CASRAGGTNEKLFF
clone_size: many; j_call: TRBJ1-1; v_call: TRBV2; cdr3_aa: CASSEARSSTFTDEAFF
clone_size: many; j_call: TRBJ2-2; v_call: TRBV6-1; cdr3_aa: CASRPTNTGELFF
clone_size: many; j_call: TRBJ1-1; v_call: TRBV5-1; cdr3_aa: CASSPDRQARTEAFF
clone_size: few; j_call: TRBJ2-3; v_call: TRBV10-3; cdr3_aa: CAMAPGGGTDTQYF
clone_size: many; j_call: TRBJ1-1; v_call: TRBV28; cdr3_aa: CASRARAEAFF
clone_size: once; j_call: TRBJ2-7; v_call: TRBV28; cdr3_aa: CAGSLAPRTGRTYEQYF
clone_size: many; j_call: TRBJ2-7; v_call: TRBV2; cdr3_aa: CASTPTSGTGEQYF
clone_size: .; j_call: TRBJ2-2; v_call: TRBV10-3; cdr3_aa: CAISEEGLPWELFF
clone_size: .; j_call: TRBJ2-2; v_call: TRBV2; cdr3_aa: CVSGVGTGELFF
clone_size: many; j_call: TRBJ2-1; v_call: TRBV11-2; cdr3_aa: CASSHTERSNEQFF
clone_size: few; j_call: TRBJ2-2; v_call: TRBV12-3/TRBV12-4; cdr3_aa: CASSFMRGSTGELFF
clone_size: few; j_call: TRBJ1-5; v_call: TRBV3-1; cdr3_aa: CASSQGTTYQPQHF
clone_size: .; j_call: TRBJ2-2; v_call: TRBV5-6; cdr3_aa: CASSFISGPPGKELFF
clone_size: many; j_call: TRBJ2-3; v_call: TRBV7-9; cdr3_aa: CASSFSAGGGISTDTQYF
clone_size: many; j_call: TRBJ2-3; v_call: TRBV18; cdr3_aa: CASSPSQGTDTQYF
clone_size: many; j_call: TRBJ2-4; v_call: TRBV30; cdr3_aa: CAWRTGNIQYF
clone_size: .; j_call: TRBJ1-2; v_call: TRBV29-1; cdr3_aa: CSVEDKGDGYGYTF
clone_size: .; j_call: TRBJ2-3; v_call: TRBV4-1; cdr3_aa: CASSQGKGGPADTQYF
clone_size: few; j_call: TRBJ1-4; v_call: TRBV27; cdr3_aa: CASSSARTVENEKLFF
clone_size: .; j_call: TRBJ1-1; v_call: TRBV9; cdr3_aa: CASSANSNMNTEAFF
clone_size: many; j_call: TRBJ1-1; v_call: TRBV11-1; cdr3_aa: CASSRGQGARGTEAFF
clone_size: many; j_call: TRBJ1-3; v_call: TRBV20-1; cdr3_aa: CSARGADYSGNTIYF
clone_size: many; j_call: TRBJ2-5; v_call: TRBV12-3/TRBV12-4; cdr3_aa: CASSSGTGQETQYF
clone_size: few; j_call: TRBJ1-2; v_call: TRBV6-5; cdr3_aa: CASSYSAGVTYGYTF